This TCR beta chain was captured by sequencing in a study of tumor-infiltrating lymphocytes in primary liver carcinoma. Regarding the study as a whole: Blood fell significantly below tumors in its top-250-clone fraction (p = 0.039). The overlap of tumor-adjacent and tumor-blood pairs was smaller than that of tumor region pairs.

This clonotype occurred once. The antigen is unknown. The CDR3 contains 15 residues. The ends lost 8 bases at V and 0 bases at J; junction bases unmatched: 7. The germline gives CDR1 MDHEN, CDR2 SYDVKM. The source material, roughly 18-32 mg of unsorted bulk tissue, was used to co-extract RNA and DNA. Patients had primary liver carcinoma treated by surgical resection. Starting material of 400 to 600 ng total RNA yielded TCR beta cDNA via a constant-region primer. ARM-PCR was slightly modified, and three nested multiplex PCR rounds with it gave rise to the TCR beta libraries. Primers for the first two PCR rounds were TRBV1-TRBV30 forward primers and a C-beta reverse primer (approximately 10 cycles per round). Each CDR3 protein gets one entry after TCRdb re-called the multiplex PCR reads with MiXCR. This repertoire shows 100,000 to 150,000 distinct CDR3 sequences, approximately 64% found once; its top ten account for around 8.4%.

The sample was liver tumor tissue from sampling region 3. Subset given: tumor region T3, left-lateral pole. The chain recombines TRBV28 with TRBJ2-4; 7 nucleotides align to TRBD1. The source of this sequence is an older woman with primary liver carcinoma and hepatitis B virus infection. In nucleotides, the CDR3 is TGTGCCAGCGTTGGGACAGAACAAGCCAAAAACATTCAGTACTTC. As protein: CASVGTEQAKNIQYF.